The subject of this entry is one T cell receptor (beta chain). Its antigen is not known. This entry comes from a study of T cell repertoires in cytomegalovirus infection. About the study: Epitope selection comprised recently identified HLA-C-restricted CMV epitopes and well-studied HLA-B-restricted CMV epitopes. Notes on the study in general: Based on cumulative public TCR beta family frequency, carriers of CMV plus the relevant HLA were identified. HLA-C-restricted, CMV-specific TCR beta clonotypes were dominant ex vivo.

TCRdb itself ran the reads through MiXCR, one entry per CDR3 protein. Seen here are a few hundred thousand distinct CDR3 sequences, around 30% observed once, and the top ten hold 15% to 20%. The J segment lost 2 bases and the V segment lost 4 bases, leaving 4 bases of the junction unmatched. CDR1 and CDR2 (germline): SGHVS, FNYEAQ. CDR3 length equals 14 residues. The chain employs TRBV7-6 and TRBJ2-5, with 7 bases fitting TRBD1. The sequences come from cultured PBMCs, collected from culture after CMV antigen stimulation. The TCR comes from a human donor in good health (CMV status not recorded). Some clones in this sample may be carry-over from other donors' samples. The CDR3 protein is CASSSAGGQETQYF. In DNA form, the CDR3 reads TGTGCCAGCAGCTCTGCAGGGGGTCAAGAGACCCAGTACTTC.